The 11 T cell receptor beta chains given below trace back to one sample, sequenced in a study of cytomegalovirus exposure and HLA in healthy donors. Vbeta (60) and Jbeta (13) primers were used in the PCR. Profiled with immunoSEQ multiplex PCR; TCRdb holds only in-frame clones, not every one. The table includes 120,000 or so clones, around four fifths detected once. Sample: PBMCs. These receptors came from a male donor in good health and CMV-seropositive.

This clone was seen only a few times. The chain recombines TRBV6-6 with TRBJ2-2; 11 bases line up with TRBD2. The length of the CDR3 is 15 residues. Per germline, CDR1 MNHNY and CDR2 SVGAGI (reference sequence). V trimming: 5 bases; J trimming: 3 bases; junction bases outside the gene matches: 2. The CDR3 loop is CASSRTSGYTGELFF. In nucleotides, the CDR3 is TGTGCCAGCAGTCGGACTAGCGGGTACACCGGGGAGCTGTTTTTT.

This chain links TRBV30 with TRBJ2-1, with 7 bases fitting TRBD2. CDR1 is GTSNPN and CDR2 is SVGIG in the germline V gene (reference sequence). The CDR3 has 14 residues. V trimming: 2 bases; J trimming: 4 bases; junction bases outside the gene matches: 5. The CDR3 nucleotides read TGTGCCTGGAGTAGTGCTAGCGGATACAATGAGCAGTTCTTC. Residues: CAWSSASGYNEQFF.

This clone has just a few counts. This chain uses TRBV5-1 with TRBJ1-2; TRBD1 matches at 7 bases. The CDR3 is 14 residues long. After removal of 2 bases from V and 5 bases from J, the junction contained 6 bases not matched to a gene. Germline lookup yields CDR1 SGHRS and CDR2 YFSETQ. CDR3 nucleotides: TGCGCCAGCAGCTTAGGACAGGCGGATTATGGCTACACCTTC. Protein sequence: CASSLGQADYGYTF.

The chain employs TRBV7-8 and TRBJ1-2; D gene ambiguous. This CDR3 is 12 amino acids long. CDR1 and CDR2 (germline): SGHVS, FQNEAQ. V lost 5 bases, J lost 1 base, and 5 bases lay in between. The CDR3 sequence: CASSPDNYGYTF. CDR3 DNA: TGTGCCAGCAGCCCAGATAACTATGGCTACACCTTC.

This chain uses TRBV5-1 with TRBJ2-3, with D unresolved. CDR1 is SGHRS and CDR2 is YFSETQ in the germline V gene. The CDR3 covers 12 residues. V was clipped by 2 bases and J by 4 bases, with 5 bases between them. As DNA, the CDR3 is TGCGCCAGCAGCTTTATCGCAGATACGCAGTATTTT. Translation: CASSFIADTQYF.

This clone was seen only a few times. CDR3 nucleotides: TGTGCCAGTAGTACCACGACAGGGGGCGCGGAGACCCAGTACTTC. Encoded protein: CASSTTTGGAETQYF. The rearrangement joins TRBV19 to TRBJ2-5; 10 nucleotides match TRBD1. Germline lookup yields CDR1 LNHDA and CDR2 SQIVND (reference sequence). The CDR3 extends over 15 amino acids. With V trimmed by 4 bases and J by 5 bases, 7 bases remained unmatched.

J is TRBJ2-7 and V is TRBV5-1, with 7 bases that match TRBD1. The CDR3 is 13 amino acids. With V trimmed by 4 bases and J by 1 base, 2 bases remained unmatched. Germline-derived CDR1 and CDR2 are SGHRS and YFSETQ. The CDR3: CASSMTGSYEQYF. The DNA of the CDR3 is TGCGCCAGCAGCATGACAGGGTCCTACGAGCAGTACTTC. The full variable domain, in which reference TRBV5-1 and TRBJ2-7 provide the parts outside the CDR3, is KAGVTQTPRYLIKTRGQQVTLSCSPISGHRSVSWYQQTPGQGLQFLFEYFSETQRNKGNFPGRFSGRQFSNSRSEMNVSTLELGDSALYLCASSMTGSYEQYFGPGTRLTVT.

This rearrangement joins TRBV11-3 to TRBJ1-5; D unresolved. V was pared by 5 bases and J by 0 bases, with 17 bases between. Germline V gene data show CDR1 as SGHNT and CDR2 as YENEEA. This CDR3 region has 17 residues. In DNA, the CDR3 is TGTGCCAGCAGCCCGCAACCTCGAGCCTATAGCAATCAGCCCCAGCATTTT. As protein: CASSPQPRAYSNQPQHF.

The chain's CDR3 is CSAVGGEGGNTIYF. In DNA form, the CDR3 reads TGCAGCGCCGTCGGGGGAGAGGGCGGAAACACCATATATTTT. The V and J genes are TRBV29-1 and TRBJ1-3; D is perhaps TRBD1 (5 bases). CDR3 length: 14 residues. CDR1 and CDR2 (germline): SQVTM, ANQGSEA. Between the trimmed V and J ends, which lost 7 bases and 4 bases, there was a span of 17 bases.

V gene TRBV9 combines with J gene TRBJ2-7; 9 bases match TRBD2. The CDR3 has 16 amino acids. From germline, CDR1 is SGDLS and CDR2 YYNGEE. The V gene end was trimmed by 1 base and the J gene end by 5 bases; junction bases not matched to a gene: 10. CDR3 region: CASSVSASGMENEQYF. CDR3 sequence (DNA): TGTGCCAGCAGCGTATCTGCTAGCGGGATGGAGAACGAGCAGTACTTC.

V and J are TRBV7-6 and TRBJ1-5; perhaps TRBD1 as D (5 bases). CDR3 length: 14 amino acids. V was trimmed by 4 bases and J by 3 bases, leaving 10 bases between them. Looked up from germline, CDR1 is SGHVS and CDR2 is FNYEAQ. CDR3 sequence: CASSWGGDNQPQHF. The CDR3, as DNA: TGTGCCAGCAGCTGGGGCGGCGACAATCAGCCCCAGCATTTT.